This T cell receptor (beta chain) was found in a study of PD-1 blockade in classical Hodgkin lymphoma. Looking at the study overall: Patients were treated with nivolumab at 3 mg/kg, and this was given intravenously every 2 weeks. General study points: Healthy donors were reported to have higher baseline TCR diversity than newly diagnosed patients. By C4D1, diversity of CD4+ TCRs had risen significantly, whereas that of CD8+ TCRs had not.

Every one of the patients relapsed after autologous stem cell transplantation (brentuximab vedotin exposure was variable). Notes on this clone: The antigen remains unidentified.

Produced via immunoSEQ multiplex PCR; TCRdb's table is partial and in-frame only. Of tens of thousands of clones in the sample, 70% to 90% were seen once. The sequencing used peripheral blood mononuclear cells (PBMCs), collected before the second cycle of nivolumab. The TCR was taken from a human donor with classical Hodgkin lymphoma.

The CDR3 DNA reads TGTGCCAGCAGCTCTCAGGACTTCACTGAAGCTTTCTTT. It codes for CASSSQDFTEAFF. The J gene is TRBJ1-1, the V gene TRBV11-2; D gene uncertain. Deletions cut 4 bases from V and 4 bases from J, with 10 bases between. CDR1 SGHAT and CDR2 FQNNGV come from the germline V gene. The CDR3 is made up of 13 amino acids. The full variable domain, rest sourced from reference TRBV11-2 and TRBJ1-1, is EAGVAQSPRYKIIEKRQSVAFWCNPISGHATLYWYQQILGQGPKLLIQFQNNGVVDDSQLPKDRFSAERLKGVDSTLKIQPAKLEDSAVYLCASSSQDFTEAFFGQGTRLTVV.